This T cell receptor beta chain was sequenced during a study of cytomegalovirus exposure and HLA in healthy donors. Study-level findings and limits: On later analysis, the bulk of CMV-associated TCR beta chains appeared to be HLA-restricted.

Concerning this clone: What it recognizes is unknown.

Germline V gives CDR1 MNHEY, CDR2 SVGAGI. CDR3 length equals 14 residues. Trimming took 6 bases from V and 7 from J; bases not matched to a gene: 12. Both 60 Vbeta primers and 13 Jbeta primers went into the PCR. In the original processing: Among the unique TCR beta chains that a later analysis counted, 80 million to 100 million in all, approximately 12 million were shared. Using immunoSEQ multiplex PCR, the repertoire was profiled, and TCRdb retains in-frame clones only, with some absent. V and J calls and clone size are given by that table; D and trimming were obtained from the DNA. The repertoire holds 200,000 to 250,000 clones, 85% seen once, with 1.3% in the top ten.

The sample comprised PBMCs. The chain has TRBV6-5 and TRBJ2-7; 7 bases agree with TRBD2. The sequence came from a human donor in good health. The CDR3 loop is CASRKSASGNEQYF. The CDR3 nucleotides read TGTGCCAGCAGGAAAAGTGCTAGCGGAAATGAGCAGTACTTC.